This T cell receptor beta chain comes out of a study of Tregs in tolerant kidney transplant recipients. As to this clone: One end of the junction is discordant with germline, which a read error may explain.

Repertoires were generated with immunoSEQ multiplex PCR, while TCRdb's copy carries only in-frame clones and drops some. The table has about 240,000 clones, 84% seen once; the top ten hold around 0.61%. Germline lookup yields CDR1 SGHNT and CDR2 YYREEE (reference sequence). CDR3 length: 18 amino acids. Sequenced sample: CD4+ T cells from blood. The sequence derives from a human donor in good health. The genes are TRBV5-4 and TRBJ2-5; 16 bases agree with TRBD2. CDR3 in amino acids: CASNLGTSGGAVQETQYF. The CDR3 region has the DNA TGTGCCAGCAACTTGGGGACTAGCGGGGGGGCCGTTCAAGAGACCCAGTACTTC.